A single sample is the source of the 29 T cell receptor beta chains below, sequenced in a study of blood T cells in healthy people across ages. A second roughly 7 to 12 cycle PCR used barcoded and J-beta primers. TCRdb called the 5' RACE reads again in MiXCR, with one record for every CDR3 protein. The sample lists some 880,000 distinct CDR3 sequences; around 36% were seen once. Sequenced input: blood. Every receptor here comes from a young man in good health.

The CDR3 loop is CASSEGTGYQPQHF. The CDR3 DNA reads TGTGCCAGCAGCGAGGGGACAGGTTATCAGCCCCAGCATTTT. The V call is TRBV9, the J call TRBJ1-5; 8 bases map to TRBD1. V was clipped by 3 bases and J by 5 bases; unmatched bases: 4. The CDR3 totals 14 residues. CDR1 is SGDLS and CDR2 is YYNGEE in the germline V gene.

The V gene is TRBV29-1, the J gene TRBJ2-5; D might be TRBD2 (6 bases). The DNA end is a closer match to TRBJ2-7, so the J assignment may be wrong. The CDR3 contains 12 residues. Germline CDR1 and CDR2: SQVTM and ANQGSEA. CDR3 sequence (DNA): TGCAGCGTTGGAGGGGCGGGGTACGAGCAGTACTTC. It codes for CSVGGAGYEQYF.

This clonotype was seen more than once but under ten times. The chain has TRBV4-3 and TRBJ2-7; no firm D call. Germline CDR1 reads LGHNA; CDR2 reads YSLEER. There are 14 residues in the CDR3. V dropped 5 bases and J dropped 3 bases, with 14 bases sitting between them. CDR3 nucleotides: TGCGCCAGCAGCTCCCACGGAACTAACTACGAGCAGTACTTC. Encoded protein: CASSSHGTNYEQYF.

V and J are TRBV5-6 and TRBJ2-1; D ambiguous. The V gene's germline CDR1 is SGHDT and CDR2 YYEEEE. The CDR3 is 14 amino acids. Trimming shortened V by 2 bases and J by 6 bases, and 12 bases separated the two germline ends. CDR3: CASSLALGPNEQFF. The CDR3 DNA reads TGTGCCAGCAGCTTAGCTCTAGGCCCCAATGAGCAGTTCTTC.

This clonotype was seen a few times. This chain connects TRBV3-1 to TRBJ1-1; TRBD1 aligns across 8 bases. V lost 1 base, J lost 3 bases, and 10 bases stayed unmatched. The CDR3 spans 17 residues. Germline CDR1 is LGHDT and CDR2 is YNNKEL (reference sequence). The CDR3 is CASSQVSWQGAYTEAFF. CDR3 bases: TGTGCCAGCAGCCAAGTTAGCTGGCAGGGGGCTTACACTGAAGCTTTCTTT.

The chain has TRBV12-3 or TRBV12-4 and TRBJ1-5, with D maybe TRBD1 (6 bases). The germline V and J ends were trimmed by 6 bases and 7 bases, with 10 bases remaining between them. The CDR3 consists of 12 residues. CDR3 coding DNA: TGTGCCAGCAGAATTCAGGGGCAGCCCCAGCATTTT. It is translated as CASRIQGQPQHF.

J is TRBJ2-7 and V is TRBV6-6; D is uncertain. CDR3 length: 13 amino acids. The V and J ends lost 3 bases and 3 bases respectively, with 9 bases between them. CDR1 is MNHNY, CDR2 SVGAGI, per germline (reference sequence). The CDR3: CASSYRLDYEQYF. CDR3 nucleotides: TGTGCCAGCAGTTATAGGTTGGACTACGAGCAGTACTTC.

This rearrangement joins TRBV29-1 to TRBJ2-1; 7 bases align to TRBD2. The DNA end is more similar to TRBJ2-7, so the J call may be wrong. The CDR3 runs to 15 residues. Germline V lookup: CDR1 SQVTM, CDR2 ANQGSEA. CDR3: CSVEPGGNPYNEQYF. The CDR3 DNA reads TGCAGCGTTGAGCCCGGGGGGAACCCCTACAATGAGCAGTACTTC.

The rearrangement links TRBV18 to TRBJ2-1; possibly TRBD2 for D (5 bases). Trimming removed 3 bases at V and 9 bases at J, with 24 bases between. CDR1 is KGHSH and CDR2 is LQKENI in the germline V gene. The CDR3 has 17 amino acids. The CDR3 nucleotides are TGTGCCAGCTCACCGGTAAGCGGTTCACAGCTTATGGGTGAGCAGTTCTTC. This sequence encodes CASSPVSGSQLMGEQFF.

This clonotype has a count of ten or more. The CDR3 spells CSAKRTPWDNEQYF. The DNA of the CDR3 is TGCAGTGCTAAAAGGACGCCATGGGATAACGAGCAGTACTTC. The genes are TRBV20-1 and TRBJ2-7; D is ambiguous. From germline, CDR1 is DFQATT and CDR2 SNEGSKA (reference sequence). V was shortened by 4 bases and J by 5 bases, with 18 bases between the two germline ends. The CDR3 consists of 14 residues.

This clonotype came up many times. The CDR3 DNA reads as TGTGCCAGCAACCTAGCGGGGGGGCCCAATGAGCAGTTCTTC. Encoded protein: CASNLAGGPNEQFF. V is TRBV12-3 or TRBV12-4 and J is TRBJ2-1, with 12 bases identical to TRBD2. The CDR3 extends over 14 amino acids. V lost 7 bases, J lost 6 bases, and 4 bases stayed unmatched.

There are many counts of this clonotype. This chain uses TRBV3-1 with TRBJ2-7; D gene ambiguous. Germline V gene sequence: CDR1 LGHDT, CDR2 YNNKEL (reference sequence). Trimming removed 0 bases at V and 5 bases at J, with 11 bases between. This CDR3 comprises 14 residues. The CDR3 reads CASSQEKIRDEQYF. The DNA of the CDR3 is TGTGCCAGCAGCCAAGAAAAAATAAGGGACGAGCAGTACTTC.

V is TRBV5-5 and J is TRBJ2-1, with TRBD1 matching over 7 bases. The CDR3 contains 16 residues. The V gene end was trimmed by 4 bases and the J gene end by 3 bases; junction bases not matched to a gene: 10. Germline CDR1 SGHKS, CDR2 YYEKEE (reference sequence). As DNA, the CDR3 is TGTGCCAGCAGCCCGCGGGCTCAGGGGGTCTACAATGAGCAGTTCTTC. The encoded protein is CASSPRAQGVYNEQFF.

The V call is TRBV12-3 or TRBV12-4, the J call TRBJ1-1; the match to TRBD1 covers 7 bases. The CDR3 totals 13 residues. The V and J ends lost 6 bases and 3 bases, in that order; junction bases with no gene match: 4. CDR3 region: CASRRDRDTEAFF. CDR3 DNA: TGTGCCAGCAGGCGGGACAGAGACACTGAAGCTTTCTTT.

V gene TRBV27 combines with J gene TRBJ1-4; no reliable D call. Looked up from germline, CDR1 is MNHEY and CDR2 is SMNVEV (reference sequence). Between the trimmed V and J ends, which lost 5 bases and 4 bases, there was a span of 11 bases. The CDR3 contains 14 residues. The CDR3 reads CASSPRESNEKLFF. CDR3 bases: TGTGCCAGCAGTCCCCGGGAGAGTAATGAAAAACTGTTTTTT.

The chain is built from TRBV2 and TRBJ2-4; possible D gene TRBD2, 6 bases. V was cut by 7 bases and J by 0 bases, with 10 bases left in between. Germline CDR1 and CDR2: SNHLY and FYNNEI. The CDR3 runs to 14 residues. The CDR3 DNA is TGTGCCAGCACCCGGCGGGGAGCCAAAAACATTCAGTACTTC. It specifies CASTRRGAKNIQYF.

The V and J genes are TRBV3-1 and TRBJ1-4, with D unclear. CDR1 and CDR2 from the germline V gene are LGHDT and YNNKEL (reference sequence). Deletions cut 0 bases from V and 7 bases from J, with 15 bases between. The CDR3 length is 16 residues. Written as DNA, the CDR3 is TGTGCCAGCAGCCAAGATTTCCATTCACGGGGTGAAAAACTGTTTTTT. It translates to CASSQDFHSRGEKLFF. The full variable domain, its missing parts supplied by reference TRBV3-1 and TRBJ1-4, is DTAVSQTPKYLVTQMGNDKSIKCEQNLGHDTMYWYKQDSKKFLKIMFSYNNKELIINETVPNRFSPKSPDKAHLNLHINSLELGDSAVYFCASSQDFHSRGEKLFFGSGTQLSVL.

This clonotype was seen a few times. As DNA, the CDR3 is TGTGCCAGCAGTGAAGCGCCCTGGAACTATGGCTACACCTTC. Amino acids: CASSEAPWNYGYTF. The chain is built from TRBV2 and TRBJ1-2; D unclear. The V end lost 0 bases, the J end lost 2 bases, and 7 bases lay between the germline ends. Germline-derived CDR1 and CDR2 are SNHLY and FYNNEI. There are 14 residues in the CDR3.

The CDR3 reads CSVEPRQGDYEQYF. The CDR3 nucleotides read TGCAGCGTTGAACCCCGACAGGGGGACTACGAGCAGTACTTC. The chain employs TRBV29-1 and TRBJ2-7; 9 positions match TRBD1. With V trimmed by 2 bases and J by 3 bases, 5 bases remained unmatched. CDR3 size: 14 residues. CDR1 and CDR2 from the germline V gene are SQVTM and ANQGSEA.

This clonotype appeared many times. The V call is TRBV12-3 or TRBV12-4, the J call TRBJ2-1, with 8 bases matching TRBD2. The CDR3 spans 16 residues. V was pared by 3 bases and J by 6 bases, with 10 bases of the junction left unmatched. The CDR3 loop is CASSLGAGTRPNEQFF. In DNA form, the CDR3 reads TGTGCCAGCAGTTTGGGAGCCGGGACTAGACCCAATGAGCAGTTCTTC.

The V and J genes are TRBV18 and TRBJ1-1; D call uncertain. Germline CDR1 and CDR2: KGHSH and LQKENI. Trimming cost V 3 bases and J 1 base, with 15 bases left between them. The CDR3 runs to 16 residues. CDR3 residues: CASSPGSVTRNTEAFF. Written as DNA, the CDR3 is TGTGCCAGCTCACCCGGCTCCGTCACCAGGAACACTGAAGCTTTCTTT.

J is TRBJ2-3 and V is TRBV7-9; 7 bases agree with TRBD2. The V and J ends lost 5 bases and 2 bases, in that order; junction bases with no gene match: 10. The CDR3 loop spans 16 amino acids. The germline V gene encodes CDR1 SEHNR and CDR2 FQNEAQ (reference sequence). The CDR3 spells CASSPPLAGDTDTQYF. CDR3 nucleotides: TGTGCCAGCAGCCCGCCTTTGGCGGGGGACACAGATACGCAGTATTTT.

As for this clonotype: The junction shows a germline mismatch at one end, possibly a read error. The V call is TRBV6-5, the J call TRBJ2-3; 10 nucleotides align to TRBD2. Germline V gene lookup returns CDR1 MNHEY and CDR2 SVGAGI. This CDR3 comprises 15 residues. CDR3 in amino acids: CAGRIAGGSTDTQYF. In DNA, the CDR3 is TGTGCCGGCAGAATAGCGGGGGGAAGCACAGATACGCAGTATTTT.

This clonotype was recorded a few times. This chain joins TRBV20-1 and TRBJ2-7, with TRBD1 as a possible D gene (5 bases). CDR3 length: 14 residues. V shed 5 bases and J shed 1 base, with 15 bases lying between them. Germline CDR1 is DFQATT and CDR2 is SNEGSKA (reference sequence). The CDR3 DNA reads as TGCAGTGCTCGAAGGGCAGGGCGATCCTACGAGCAGTACTTC. Translation gives CSARRAGRSYEQYF.

This clonotype was detected a few times. Sequence at one end of the junction differs from germline and may be a read error. The chain links TRBV18 to TRBJ2-3; 8 bases map to TRBD1. The germline V gene encodes CDR1 KGHSH and CDR2 LQKENI. The CDR3 has 15 residues. CDR3 DNA sequence: TGTGCCAGCCCACCACGGGACAGGATCGCAGATACGCAGTATTTT. This encodes CASPPRDRIADTQYF.

A note on this clonotype: A much larger clone lies a single base off, so this may be a read error. The gene calls are TRBV6-6 and TRBJ2-5, with TRBD1 as a possible D gene (5 bases). V was shortened by 5 bases and J by 5 bases, with 12 bases between the two germline ends. Germline CDR1 is MNHNY and CDR2 is SVGAGI (reference sequence). CDR3 size: 13 residues. CDR3 nucleotides: TGTGCCAGCAGTGACCAGGGTTTGGAGACCCAGTACTTC. Amino acid sequence: CASSDQGLETQYF.

As concerns this clonotype: One base away lies a much larger clone, so this may be a sequencing read error. This chain connects TRBV20-1 to TRBJ1-6; TRBD1 might be the D (6 bases). The germline CDR1 and CDR2 sequences are DFQATT and SNEGSKA (reference sequence). The CDR3 is 14 amino acids. CDR3 coding DNA: TGCAGTGCTAGATTGGGGGGCTATGATTCACCCCTCCACTTT. Translated: CSARLGGYDSPLHF.

On this clonotype itself: At one end, the junction sequence differs from germline, possibly due to a read error. The rearrangement links TRBV9 to TRBJ2-7, with 8 bases that match TRBD2. Germline CDR1 SGDLS, CDR2 YYNGEE. The CDR3 consists of 16 residues. CDR3 DNA sequence: TGTGCCGGCAGCCCCCGTATAGGTAGCGGGGCCTACGAGCAGTACTTC. Its translation is CAGSPRIGSGAYEQYF.

The table lists this clonotype with many counts. This chain uses TRBV7-6 with TRBJ2-7; D might be TRBD2 (5 bases). Germline V gene data show CDR1 as SGHVS and CDR2 as FNYEAQ. The CDR3 length is 15 residues. The V gene lost 3 bases and the J gene lost 0 bases, with 12 bases spanning the gap. The CDR3 nucleotides are TGTGCCAGCAGCTTTGAGGGTACTGACTCCTACGAGCAGTACTTC. Translated, it gives CASSFEGTDSYEQYF.